This T cell receptor (beta chain) came from a study of PD-1 blockade in mismatch repair-deficient tumors. The ends were cut back, 4 bases at V and 10 bases at J, with 14 bases in the middle. CDR1 and CDR2 (germline): MNHEY, SVGAGI. The CDR3 is 13 amino acids. Libraries were prepared by immunoSEQ multiplex PCR; TCRdb keeps only in-frame clonotypes and omits some of them. The table records 90,000 to 120,000 clones, roughly four fifths of them present only once. This clone was observed once. The sample in question was peripheral blood, obtained around 8 months after starting pembrolizumab. The sequence came from an adult with mismatch repair-deficient cancer. The V gene is TRBV6-5, the J gene TRBJ2-1; D is unresolved. In DNA, the CDR3 is TGTGCCAGCAGTTCGAACTATGAAGGGGAGCAGTTCTTC. It yields the protein CASSSNYEGEQFF.